A single sample is the source of the 16 T cell receptor beta chains below, sequenced in a study of T cells expressing NK-cell markers. TCRdb reworked the 5' RACE reads into one entry per CDR3 protein, no DNA. The clone table shows roughly 450,000 distinct CDR3 sequences, with the ten largest holding under 1.5%. The sequencing input was blood T cells: a sorted CD56 or NKG2C T cell subset, CD4+ or CD8+ T cells, or bulk PBMC T cells (not recorded which). Source of these receptors: a woman in her fifties or sixties in good health.

The V call is TRBV25-1, the J call TRBJ1-1. CDR3 length: 14 amino acids. CDR1 is MGHDK, CDR2 SYGVNS, per germline. This CDR3 is CATRGDSKSTEAFF.

The gene calls are TRBV5-1 and TRBJ2-7; the TRBD1 assignment by TCRdb is unverifiable without DNA. The CDR3 is 15 amino acids. CDR1 and CDR2 from the germline V gene are SGHRS and YFSETQ. CDR3 residues: CASSTDRISSYEQYF.

This rearrangement joins TRBV24-1 to TRBJ2-3; TCRdb's D call, TRBD2, is unchecked because there is no DNA. Germline V lookup: CDR1 KGHDR, CDR2 SFDVKD. CDR3 length: 16 amino acids. This chain's CDR3 is CATSEVAGVRGDTQYF.

This chain joins TRBV20-1 and TRBJ2-3; TCRdb's assignment of TRBD2 cannot be checked, as there is no DNA. Per germline, CDR1 DFQATT and CDR2 SNEGSKA (reference sequence). There are 17 residues in the CDR3. The CDR3 protein is CSAGVSPAGGPSDTQYF.

The gene calls are TRBV7-8 and TRBJ2-1; TCRdb lists TRBD2, though no DNA is available to test this call. CDR1 and CDR2 (germline): SGHVS, FQNEAQ. This CDR3 contains 14 residues. Here the CDR3 reads CASSLPGGRNEQFF.

The chain carries TRBV6-5 and TRBJ2-7; the TCRdb call, TRBD2, lacks DNA for checking. The CDR3 totals 12 residues. Germline loops: CDR1 MNHEY, CDR2 SVGAGI. The CDR3 loop reads CASSLRAGEQYF.

This rearrangement joins TRBV24-1 to TRBJ2-2; TCRdb's D call of TRBD1 is untestable without DNA. Germline assignment: CDR1 KGHDR and CDR2 SFDVKD. This CDR3 region has 15 residues. CDR3: CATSETGLWTGELFF.

This sequence joins TRBV13 and TRBJ2-1; the D call from TCRdb, TRBD2, cannot be confirmed without DNA. CDR1 and CDR2 from the germline V gene are PRHDT and FYEKMQ (reference sequence). The CDR3 sequence is 17 residues long. The CDR3 here is CASSSKSRPSSYNEQFF.

V usage is TRBV3-1 and J usage is TRBJ2-1; TCRdb's D gene call, TRBD2, goes unchecked for lack of DNA. In germline, CDR1 is LGHDT, CDR2 YNNKEL (reference sequence). The CDR3 is 15 amino acids. CDR3 in amino acids: CASSQHGTSNNEQFF.

The V gene is TRBV27, the J gene TRBJ2-2; TCRdb lists TRBD2, though no DNA is available to test this call. Germline V CDR1 and CDR2: MNHEY, SMNVEV (reference sequence). The CDR3 consists of 17 residues. This CDR3 is CASTYKPLAGGVGELFF.

This sequence joins TRBV28 and TRBJ2-2. Germline V CDR1 and CDR2: MDHEN, SYDVKM. CDR3 size: 15 residues. The CDR3 sequence is CASSPVRTNTGELFF.

The chain uses TRBV3-1 and TRBJ1-1; absent DNA, TCRdb's TRBD1 call cannot be checked. The CDR3 has 12 amino acids. CDR1 is LGHDT and CDR2 is YNNKEL in the germline V gene (reference sequence). The CDR3 region is CASSQRPLEAFF.

The chain is built from TRBV6-1 and TRBJ2-3. The CDR3 consists of 16 residues. Germline V gene lookup returns CDR1 MNHNS and CDR2 SASEGT. CDR3 sequence reads: CASSPAKGTPTDTQYF.

The rearrangement joins TRBV29-1 to TRBJ1-1; TCRdb's assignment of TRBD1 cannot be checked, as there is no DNA. The CDR3 totals 11 residues. Germline CDR1 SQVTM, CDR2 ANQGSEA. CDR3 sequence reads: CSVRPNTEAFF.

V and J are TRBV12-5 and TRBJ2-3; TCRdb proposes TRBD1, but this gene call is untestable without DNA. Germline V CDR1 and CDR2: LGHNT, FRNRAP. The CDR3 totals 13 residues. This CDR3 reads CASGVGTALTQYF.

The chain is built from TRBV12-3 or TRBV12-4 and TRBJ2-3; the D call from TCRdb, TRBD2, cannot be confirmed without DNA. CDR3 size: 15 residues. CDR3 amino acids: CASSLRTSGRGTQYF.